Listed here are 2 T cell receptor beta chains from one sample, sequenced in a study of cytomegalovirus exposure and HLA in healthy donors. Use of 60 Vbeta and 13 Jbeta primers characterized the PCR. The protocol was immunoSEQ multiplex PCR, while the TCRdb copy is restricted to in-frame clones and leaves out a portion. Among 190,000 or so clones, around 83% were seen once, and the ten largest hold roughly 1.5%. Sequencing was done on a sample of PBMCs. The receptor source for this set is a man in his forties or fifties in good health and CMV-seronegative.

The gene calls are TRBV6-6 and TRBJ2-5, with D possibly TRBD1 on 6 matching bases. This CDR3 spans 13 amino acids. V shed 2 bases and J shed 4 bases, with 8 bases lying between them. The germline CDR1 and CDR2 sequences are MNHNY and SVGAGI (reference sequence). The DNA of the CDR3 is TGTGCCAGCAGTTACGGCAGGGGAGAGACCCAGTACTTC. This translates into CASSYGRGETQYF.

The chain joins TRBV19 to TRBJ2-5, with a possible D match to TRBD2 (5 bases). The tail of the sequence fits TRBJ2-7 better, so the J call may be wrong. Germline-derived CDR1 and CDR2 are LNHDA and SQIVND (reference sequence). This CDR3 has 14 amino acids. As DNA, the CDR3 is TGTGCCAGTAGTGGCGGGTGGAGCTCCTACGAGCAGTACTTC. Protein sequence: CASSGGWSSYEQYF.